This is a list of T cell receptor beta chains from one sample in a study of shared clonotypes between healthy human individuals. TCRdb's table, derived via immunoSEQ multiplex PCR, lists solely in-frame clones and lacks some. The sample records approximately 810,000 clones, around 92% being singletons. Source material: naive CD8+ T cells sorted from blood. These TCRs come from a young man in good health. Each CDR3 is given with its conserved first and last residue. The D gene is left open where the match is weak. A row's size may be missing; if present it is once, few, many or a size class.

J gene,clone size,V gene,D gene,CDR3 DNA,CDR3 protein
TRBJ1-2,NA,TRBV7-2,NA,TGTGCCAGCAGCCCTATCAAACGTGGGGTTTCCTATGGCTACACCTTC,CASSPIKRGVSYGYTF
TRBJ1-1,NA,TRBV9,NA,TGTGCCAGCAGCGAGGAGTCTACTCCGAACACTGAAGCTTTCTTT,CASSEESTPNTEAFF
TRBJ1-5,NA,TRBV6-1,NA,TGTGCCAGCAGTGAAGTCCGTAGCCTAGAGAATCAGCCCCAGCATTTT,CASSEVRSLENQPQHF
TRBJ1-3,NA,TRBV27,NA,TGTGCCAGCAGTGCAAGCGGGGCTTTTGGAAACACCATATATTTT,CASSASGAFGNTIYF
TRBJ2-7,NA,TRBV7-9,NA,TGTGCCAGCAGCTTAAAAGGAGCCAACTACGAGCAGTACTTC,CASSLKGANYEQYF
TRBJ2-1,NA,TRBV9,TRBD2,TGTGCCAGCAGCGTAGAAGGACTAGCGGGAAGCAATGAGCAGTTCTTC,CASSVEGLAGSNEQFF
TRBJ2-6,NA,TRBV7-3,NA,TGTGCCAGCAGCCTGGACAGTCCTGTCTCTGGGGCCAACGTCCTGACTTTC,CASSLDSPVSGANVLTF
TRBJ2-1,NA,TRBV4-3,TRBD2,TGCGCCAGCAGCCAAACCGGGACTAGCCTTTACAATGAGCAGTTCTTC,CASSQTGTSLYNEQFF
TRBJ1-5,NA,TRBV27,NA,TGTGCCAGCAGTACAGGAGGTCAGCCCCAGCATTTT,CASSTGGQPQHF
TRBJ1-1,NA,TRBV5-8,NA,TGTGCCAGCAGCTCGGAGGGCACTGAAGCTTTCTTT,CASSSEGTEAFF
TRBJ1-1,NA,TRBV6-1,TRBD1,TGTGCCAGCAGCCAGACAGGGGTCGACACTGAAGCTTTCTTT,CASSQTGVDTEAFF
TRBJ2-6,NA,TRBV7-9,NA,TGTGCCAGCAGGGACTCTGGGGCCAACGTCCTGACTTTC,CASRDSGANVLTF
TRBJ2-5,NA,TRBV13,TRBD1,TGTGCCAGCAGCGGATCGGACAGGGGGAGACAAGAGACCCAGTACTTC,CASSGSDRGRQETQYF
TRBJ2-5,NA,TRBV29-1,TRBD2,TGCAGCGTCAAAGAGTCGGGAGGGATACAAGAGACCCAGTACTTC,CSVKESGGIQETQYF
TRBJ2-2,NA,TRBV15,TRBD1,TGTGCCACCAGACGGGGCCAGGGGGACACCGGGGAGCTGTTTTTT,CATRRGQGDTGELFF
TRBJ2-1,NA,TRBV29-1,NA,TGCAGCGTTGAAGATTCGGGAAATGAGCAGTTCTTC,CSVEDSGNEQFF
TRBJ2-2,NA,TRBV10-3,NA,TGTGCCATCAGTGAGAGGGAACACCAGAACACCGGGGAGCTGTTTTTT,CAISEREHQNTGELFF
TRBJ2-7,once,TRBV5-4,TRBD2,TGTGCCAGCAGCCTGGGGGATAGCGGGACTCGTAGGGCCGAGCAGTACTTC,CASSLGDSGTRRAEQYF